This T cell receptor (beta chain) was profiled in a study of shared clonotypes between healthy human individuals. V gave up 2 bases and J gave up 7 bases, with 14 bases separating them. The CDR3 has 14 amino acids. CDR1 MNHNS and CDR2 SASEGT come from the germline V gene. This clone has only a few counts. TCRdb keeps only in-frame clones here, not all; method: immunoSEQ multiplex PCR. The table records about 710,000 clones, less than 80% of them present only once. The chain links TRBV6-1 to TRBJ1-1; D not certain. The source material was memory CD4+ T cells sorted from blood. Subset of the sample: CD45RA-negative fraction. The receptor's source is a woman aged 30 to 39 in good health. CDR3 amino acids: CASSESEGADEAFF. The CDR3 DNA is TGTGCCAGCAGTGAATCGGAGGGCGCCGATGAAGCTTTCTTT.